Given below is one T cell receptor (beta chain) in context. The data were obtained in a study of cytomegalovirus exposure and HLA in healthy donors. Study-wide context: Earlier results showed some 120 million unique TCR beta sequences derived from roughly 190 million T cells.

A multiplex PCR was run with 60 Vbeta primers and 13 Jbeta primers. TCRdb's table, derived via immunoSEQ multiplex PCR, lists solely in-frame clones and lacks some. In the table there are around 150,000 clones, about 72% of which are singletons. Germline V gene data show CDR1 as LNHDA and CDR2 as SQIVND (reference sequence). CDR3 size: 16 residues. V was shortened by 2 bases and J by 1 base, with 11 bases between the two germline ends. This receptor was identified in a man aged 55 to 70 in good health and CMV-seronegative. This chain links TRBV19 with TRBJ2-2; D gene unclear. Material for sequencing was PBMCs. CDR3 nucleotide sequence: TGTGCCAGTAGTATAAGACAAACTGGGAACACCGGGGAGCTGTTTTTT. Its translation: CASSIRQTGNTGELFF.